This paragraph reports one T cell receptor beta chain. Its specificity is unknown. The sample comes from a study of graft-versus-host responses after intestinal transplantation. Study context: Once they had received anti-thymocyte globulin induction, all recipients took tacrolimus and steroids for about 3 years.

The data were produced by immunoSEQ multiplex PCR, yet TCRdb's version contains in-frame clones alone and is incomplete. Of under 100,000 clones in the sample, 94% were seen once. Broader study findings: In patients with graft-donor T cell macrochimerism, allograft graft-versus-host to host-versus-graft clonal ratios were high.

This CDR3 spans 14 amino acids. Germline values: CDR1 SGHDT, CDR2 YYEEEE. V shed 2 bases and J shed 3 bases, with 11 bases lying between them. The TCR originated in a human donor who was the organ donor for an intestinal transplant. The chain uses TRBV5-6 and TRBJ2-5; D gene ambiguous. Sample: unstimulated CD4+ T cells sorted from spleen or lymph node cells, taken before transplant. This CDR3 is CASSFQPQEETQYF. In DNA, the CDR3 is TGTGCCAGCAGCTTTCAACCGCAGGAAGAGACCCAGTACTTC.